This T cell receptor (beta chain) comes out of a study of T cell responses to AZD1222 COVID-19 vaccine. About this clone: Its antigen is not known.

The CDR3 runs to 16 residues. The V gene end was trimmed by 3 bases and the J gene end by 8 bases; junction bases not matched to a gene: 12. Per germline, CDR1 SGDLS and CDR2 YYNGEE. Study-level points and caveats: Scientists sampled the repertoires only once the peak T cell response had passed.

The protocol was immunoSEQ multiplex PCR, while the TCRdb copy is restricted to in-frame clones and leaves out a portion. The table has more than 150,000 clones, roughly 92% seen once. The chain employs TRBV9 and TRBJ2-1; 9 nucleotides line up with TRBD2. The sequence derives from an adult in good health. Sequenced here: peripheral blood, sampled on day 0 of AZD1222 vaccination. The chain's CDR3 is CASSDGPGLAPYEQFF. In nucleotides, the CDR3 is TGTGCCAGCAGCGATGGCCCGGGACTAGCTCCGTATGAGCAGTTCTTC. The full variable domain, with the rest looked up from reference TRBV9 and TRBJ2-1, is DSGVTQTPKHLITATGQRVTLRCSPRSGDLSVYWYQQSLDQGLQFLIQYYNGEERAKGNILERFSAQQFPDLHSELNLSSLELGDSALYFCASSDGPGLAPYEQFFGPGTRLTVL.